Given below is one T cell receptor beta chain in context. Its cognate antigen is unknown. CDR1 is MGHRA and CDR2 is YSYEKL in the germline V gene. This CDR3 has 15 residues. J gave up 7 bases and V 3 bases, and 5 bases lay outside the gene matches. The entry originates in a study of cytomegalovirus exposure and HLA in healthy donors. General study results and limits: Later analysis demonstrated an association between a missense DCLRE1C variant and TCR beta V- and J-gene trimming. In an earlier analysis, about 87% or about 30%: the productive usage of most TCR beta V segments. TCR sequences were mostly rare, though some public TCRs occurred in many donors. The likely explanation for a cluster of highly shared sequence variants was sequencing artifact.

The study ran its PCR with 60 Vbeta and 13 Jbeta primers. Sequencing was performed with immunoSEQ multiplex PCR; in TCRdb, only in-frame clones are kept and a portion is missing. Here the sample spans around 98,000 clones, about 76% being singletons. This chain joins TRBV4-1 and TRBJ1-4, with TRBD1 identical over 10 bases. The sequencing input was PBMCs. The TCR sequence derives from a human donor in good health. The CDR3 here is CASSHRDRGIEKLFF. DNA for the CDR3: TGCGCCAGCAGCCACAGGGACAGGGGCATTGAAAAACTGTTTTTT.